This T cell receptor (beta chain) emerged from a study of Ad26.COV2.S vaccination and SARS-CoV-2 variants (dated by TCRdb to 2020 to 2023). Broadly, across the study: Donors in the vaccine arm were drawn from COV1001, a phase I-IIa trial of Ad26.COV2.S in healthy adults that was multicentre, randomized, double-blind and placebo-controlled. Ad26.COV2.S was administered intramuscularly at a dose of 5x10^10 or 1x10^11 viral particles, either as one shot or as two shots given 56 days apart. TCRbeta repertoire sequencing was used to assess the specificity and breadth of SARS-CoV-2-reactive T cell receptors after Ad26.COV2.S vaccination. A total of around 32 samples were included in the TCR-sequenced set, comprising around 19 Ad26.COV2.S vaccine recipients, 5 placebo recipients and 8 SARS-CoV-2 convalescent individuals. Trial participants were randomized into five groups of five: low-dose or high-dose Ad26.COV2.S given once or twice, or placebo on both occasions. Throughout the experiments and outcome assessment, investigators stayed blinded to trial group allocation.

The meaning of the sample's treatment or condition label: approximately 18 received Ad26.COV2.S at low or high dose, single or two shots; about five received placebo; per-sample allocation not given. For vaccine and placebo recipients, repertoires were sequenced using samples collected on day 63 after the first injection. In Cohort 1b, about two dozen adults aged 18-55 years were enrolled at a single site in Boston, USA, between 29 July and 7 August 2020. Ad26.COV2.S was a replication-incompetent adenovirus type 26 vector expressing a prefusion-stabilized SARS-CoV-2 spike protein from the original Wuhan strain. TCRbeta CDR3 regions were sequenced with the immunoSEQ Assay. After extraction, genomic DNA underwent amplification by bias-controlled multiplex PCR, followed by high-throughput sequencing. The published analysis was carried out like this. To quantify the absolute abundance of every unique TCRbeta CDR3 region, sequences were collapsed and filtered. T cell fraction was estimated by normalizing TCRbeta template counts to usable DNA, which was measured by amplifying reference genes present in all nucleated cells. Repertoire TCRs were annotated as SARS-CoV-2-specific by exact matching of V gene, CDR3 amino acid sequence and J gene to a known reactive TCR set. The reference SARS-CoV-2 TCR set came from MIRA and was filtered for enrichment in COVID-19-positive ImmuneCODE repertoires, removing public or cross-reactive TCRs. Using the MIRA antigens, annotated TCRs were further analysed by specific ORF or by position within an ORF. Depth was the summed frequency of annotated unique rearrangements, while breadth was defined as annotated unique rearrangements over total unique productive rearrangements. Two-sided Wilcoxon rank-sum tests were used to compare TCR breadth between groups. In TCRdb, the immuneACCESS table is reduced to in-frame sequences with V and J assigned. These tables do not hold every clone; where another copy was compared, an unresolved V gene accounts for under half, and the others remain unexplained. V, J and clone size reflect that table, while D and trimming were determined from the DNA. The sample yields around 300,000 clones; 86% were counted once. The leading ten clones occupy around 10% of the sample.

V drops 0 bases and J drops 7 bases, leaving 10 bases in between. The CDR3 sequence holds 13 residues, the cysteine and phenylalanine included. Just CDR3 DNA is preserved here, 39 bases in frame from base 1. The germline V gene supplies CDR1 SGHAT and CDR2 FQNNGV. On the study overall, not on this receptor specifically: The study was not powered to compare responses between vaccine doses or regimens. The authors noted that the TCR breadth and depth analyses may have underestimated total T cell responses. Vaccine and placebo recipients had comparable non-spike TCR breadth, which fits with the vaccine containing only spike. Substantial breadth of spike-specific CD8+ and CD4+ T cell responses was reported after vaccination. Ad26.COV2.S recipients had higher spike-specific TCR breadth than placebo recipients (P = 0.0014).

Comment on this clone: Its binding antigen is unknown. The record has no base qualities; no much larger clone is one base away.

The sequences come from peripheral blood, collected in a trial of Ad26.COV2.S vaccine versus placebo. In this chain, TRBV11-2 is recombined with TRBJ2-7, with the D gene uncertain. The sequence was collected from a person aged 18-60 years who received the Ad26.COV2.S COVID-19 vaccine or a placebo. For the CDR3, the sequence is CASSLEASGEQYF. The nucleotide sequence is given as TGTGCCAGCAGCTTAGAGGCGTCAGGAGAGCAGTACTTC.